This T cell receptor beta chain was identified in a study of a mutant IDH1 vaccine in newly diagnosed glioma listed by TCRdb under 2021. For context, the study as a whole: In the chemotherapy-containing groups, vaccination started alongside temozolomide cycles, whereas in patients who had radiotherapy alone it started 4-6 weeks after radiotherapy. Longitudinal TCRB deep sequencing was performed for 20 to 25 treated patients wherever samples were available for exploratory analyses. The week-35 safety follow-up was designated visit V12, and the week-47 end of study was designated visit V13. Peripheral blood was drawn at six visits: V03 (baseline), V05, V07, V10, V12 and V13. Before enrollment, patients had received standard therapy of radiotherapy alone, temozolomide alone, or radiochemotherapy with temozolomide; most received the combination. Of the roughly 34 treated patients, about 62% were male and approximately 40% were female, and a mean age of approximately 40 years was recorded.

Library creation used the immunoSEQ multiplex PCR assay. Rearranged TCR beta chain sequences were amplified with the hsTCRB Kit following the manufacturer's protocol. Sequencing of TCRB libraries was carried out on an Illumina MiSeq. In the original analysis: The kit vendor's proprietary platform handled demultiplexing, trimming and gene mapping. TCRdb took this table from immuneACCESS and kept in-frame rearrangements with V and J called. Such tables lack part of the clones; where checked against another copy, unresolved V genes explain under half of the gap, and the rest is unexplained. The V and J calls and clone size were taken over from that table, and D and trimming were inferred from the DNA. This sample comprises approximately 50,000 clones, 70% to 80% of them detected only once. The leading ten clones occupy roughly an eighth of the sample. Sample time point, as interpreted from the label and publication: week 35, safety follow-up. Each vaccine dose, consisting of 300 ug of a 20-mer mutant IDH1 peptide in Montanide, was administered subcutaneously with topical imiquimod. Patients were given eight vaccinations, in weeks 1, 3, 5, 7, 11, 15, 19 and 23, which matched visits V03 through V10. All donors had newly diagnosed IDH1-mutant astrocytomas of WHO grade 3 or 4 that showed loss of nuclear ATRX. The samples were drawn from NOA16, a multicentre, single-arm, open-label phase I trial in Germany that tested a mutant IDH1 peptide vaccine in humans for the first time. The DNeasy Blood and Tissue Kit was used to extract genomic DNA from EDTA blood for TCRB sequencing.

Notes on this clone: The clone's antigen remains unknown. Per-base quality was not reported, and no clone a single base away is much larger than it.

The study at large found these results: PBMC samples for TCRB deep sequencing were selected based on availability. According to the authors, sample limitations meant that analyses of patient blood samples could not be reproduced. No apparent relationship was observed between pseudoprogression and alterations in the top peripheral T cell clonotypes detected by TCRB sequencing. Across multiple MHC alleles, vaccine-induced immune responses were seen in approximately 93% of patients.

CDR1 and CDR2 (SGHNT, YYREEE) derive from the germline V gene (reference sequence). The CDR3 contains 16 residues, cysteine and phenylalanine counted. Only the CDR3 region is kept as DNA, spanning 48 bases read in frame from base 1. Deletion took 0 bases off V and 4 bases off J, with a span of 11 bases between the germline ends. The sample was PBMCs, taken from a glioma patient whose treatment included an IDH1 peptide vaccine. The rearranged segments are TRBV5-4 and TRBJ2-6; TRBD1 is possibly the D segment (5 matching bases). The TCR was taken from a man aged 40-49 years with glioma. DNA sequence: TGTGCCAGCAGCTTGGTTGCAGGGCTCGGGGCCAACGTCCTGACTTTC. It codes for CASSLVAGLGANVLTF.